This T cell receptor (beta chain) was obtained from a study of T cell repertoires in cytomegalovirus infection. Between the trimmed V and J ends, which lost 3 bases and 0 bases, there was a span of 12 bases. The CDR3 has 15 amino acids. Per germline, CDR1 DFQATT and CDR2 SNEGSKA (reference sequence). With regard to this clonotype: The antigen is not known.

Study-level points and caveats: Public TCR beta family frequency separated CMV-and-HLA carriers, including in an independent cohort.

Using its own MiXCR run on the reads, TCRdb lists one record per CDR3 protein. The table lists fewer than 350,000 distinct CDR3 sequences, more than 8% of them singletons, with roughly 4.5% in the top ten. This receptor was taken from a human donor in good health (CMV status not recorded). Some clones in this sample may be carry-over from other donors' samples. Sequenced: PBMCs. This rearrangement joins TRBV20-1 to TRBJ2-1; possibly TRBD1 for D (6 bases). CDR3 protein: CSARGTGTSYNEQFF. The CDR3 nucleotides read TGCAGTGCTAGGGGCACAGGGACCTCCTACAATGAGCAGTTCTTC.